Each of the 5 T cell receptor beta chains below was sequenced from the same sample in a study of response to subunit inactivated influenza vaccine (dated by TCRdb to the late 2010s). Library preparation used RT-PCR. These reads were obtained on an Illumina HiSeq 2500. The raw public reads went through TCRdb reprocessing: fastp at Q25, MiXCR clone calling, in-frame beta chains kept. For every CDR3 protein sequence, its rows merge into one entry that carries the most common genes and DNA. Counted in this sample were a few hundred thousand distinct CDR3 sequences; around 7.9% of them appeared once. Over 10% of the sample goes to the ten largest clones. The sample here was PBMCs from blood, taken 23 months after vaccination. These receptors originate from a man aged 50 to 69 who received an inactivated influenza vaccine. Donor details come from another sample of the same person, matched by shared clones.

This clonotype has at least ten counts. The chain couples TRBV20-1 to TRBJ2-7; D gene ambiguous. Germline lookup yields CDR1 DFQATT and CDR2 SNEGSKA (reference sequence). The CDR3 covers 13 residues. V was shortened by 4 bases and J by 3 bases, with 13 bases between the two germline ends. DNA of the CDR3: TGCAGTGCTATCCTACCGCCAGTCTACGAGCAGTACTTC. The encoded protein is CSAILPPVYEQYF.

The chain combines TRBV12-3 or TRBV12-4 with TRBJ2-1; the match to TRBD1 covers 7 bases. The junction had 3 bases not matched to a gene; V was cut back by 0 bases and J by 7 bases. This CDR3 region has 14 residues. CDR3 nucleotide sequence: TGTGCCAGCAGTTTAGCGACAGGGAAAAATGAGCAGTTCTTC. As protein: CASSLATGKNEQFF.

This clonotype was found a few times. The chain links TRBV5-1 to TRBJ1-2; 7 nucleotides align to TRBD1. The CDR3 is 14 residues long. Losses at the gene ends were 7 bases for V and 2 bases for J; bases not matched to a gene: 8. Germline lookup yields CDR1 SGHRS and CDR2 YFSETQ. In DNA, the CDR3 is TGCGCCAGCCGCCCCCCAGGGGGAAACTATGGCTACACCTTC. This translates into CASRPPGGNYGYTF.

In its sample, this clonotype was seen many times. The CDR3 sequence: CASSFRIMSGPTTSTDTQYF. The CDR3 DNA sequence: TGCGCCAGCAGCTTTCGCATCATGTCAGGGCCGACGACTAGCACAGATACGCAGTATTTT. The rearrangement links TRBV5-1 to TRBJ2-3; tentatively, D is TRBD1 (5 bases). This CDR3 is 20 amino acids long. The germline gives CDR1 SGHRS, CDR2 YFSETQ. Trimming removed 2 bases at V and 0 bases at J, with 25 bases between. Using reference TRBV5-1 and TRBJ2-3 for the parts outside the CDR3, the full variable domain is KAGVTQTPRYLIKTRGQQVTLSCSPISGHRSVSWYQQTPGQGLQFLFEYFSETQRNKGNFPGRFSGRQFSNSRSEMNVSTLELGDSALYLCASSFRIMSGPTTSTDTQYFGPGTRLTVL.

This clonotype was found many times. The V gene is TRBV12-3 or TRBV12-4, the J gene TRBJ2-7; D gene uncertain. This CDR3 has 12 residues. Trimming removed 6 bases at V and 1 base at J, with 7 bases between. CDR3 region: CASSLFSYEQYF. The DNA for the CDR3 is TGTGCCAGCAGCTTATTTTCCTACGAGCAGTACTTC.